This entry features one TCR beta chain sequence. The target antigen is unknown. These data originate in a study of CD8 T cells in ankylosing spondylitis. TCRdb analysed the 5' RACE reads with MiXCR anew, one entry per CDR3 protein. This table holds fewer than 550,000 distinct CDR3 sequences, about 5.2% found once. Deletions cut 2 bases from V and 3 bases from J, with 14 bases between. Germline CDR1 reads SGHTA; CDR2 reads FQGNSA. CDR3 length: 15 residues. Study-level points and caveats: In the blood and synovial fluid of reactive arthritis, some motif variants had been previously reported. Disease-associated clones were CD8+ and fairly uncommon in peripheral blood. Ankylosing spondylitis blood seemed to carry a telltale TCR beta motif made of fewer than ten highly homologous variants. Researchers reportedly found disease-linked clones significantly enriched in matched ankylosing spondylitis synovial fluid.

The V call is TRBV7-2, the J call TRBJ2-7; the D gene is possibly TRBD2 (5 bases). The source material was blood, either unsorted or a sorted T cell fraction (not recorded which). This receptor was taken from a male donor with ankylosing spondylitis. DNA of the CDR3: TGTGCCAGCAGCTTAAGTCGGGATAAGAGCTACGAGCAGTACTTC. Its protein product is CASSLSRDKSYEQYF.